The rows below give T cell receptor beta chains drawn from one sample of a study of T cell responses to AZD1222 COVID-19 vaccine. Clones were sequenced by immunoSEQ multiplex PCR, and TCRdb holds only the in-frame ones, with some missing. The data contain about 100,000 clones, approximately 90% of them singletons. The sample was peripheral blood, taken 28 days after the second AZD1222 dose. These receptors came from an adult who received the AZD1222 COVID-19 vaccine. The CDR3 runs from the conserved cysteine through the conserved F or W. D genes are given only for firm matches. Clone size is not always given. Where it is, it says once, few, many or a class for expanded clones.

.	TRBV19	TRBJ1-2	.	CASSIVMAGVVGTYGYTF	TGTGCCAGTAGTATAGTGATGGCTGGAGTGGTCGGCACCTATGGCTACACCTTC
.	TRBV12-3/TRBV12-4	TRBJ2-7	.	CASSLGPAEQYF	TGTGCCAGCAGTTTAGGGCCCGCCGAGCAGTACTTC
.	TRBV5-4	TRBJ1-1	.	CASSLVTGLGNTEAFF	TGTGCCAGCAGCTTGGTCACAGGGCTCGGGAACACTGAAGCTTTCTTT
.	TRBV14	TRBJ1-1	.	CASSQYGGTEAFF	TGTGCCAGCAGCCAATACGGGGGGACTGAAGCTTTCTTT
.	TRBV11-2	TRBJ2-1	TRBD2	CASRRLARDEQFF	TGTGCCAGCAGGAGACTAGCGCGCGATGAGCAGTTCTTC
.	TRBV30	TRBJ1-3	.	CAWSVLAGPPGNTIYF	TGTGCCTGGAGTGTACTGGCCGGGCCCCCTGGAAACACCATATATTTT
once	TRBV7-2	TRBJ2-1	.	CASSLAVSDEQFF	TGTGCCAGCAGCTTAGCCGTTTCCGATGAGCAGTTCTTC
.	TRBV9	TRBJ1-1	TRBD1	CASSRDRGSTEAFF	TGTGCCAGCAGCCGGGACAGGGGGAGCACTGAAGCTTTCTTT
.	TRBV6-6	TRBJ2-1	.	CASAVVVHNEQFF	TGTGCCAGTGCCGTAGTGGTCCACAATGAGCAGTTCTTC
.	TRBV20-1	TRBJ2-3	TRBD2	CSASRSSGSTDTQYF	TGCAGTGCTAGTAGGTCTAGCGGGAGCACAGATACGCAGTATTTT
once	TRBV5-6	TRBJ1-2	TRBD1	CASRRQGSYGYTF	TGTGCCAGCCGCCGACAGGGGAGCTATGGCTACACCTTC
.	TRBV19	TRBJ2-4	.	CASNFLDLKNIQYF	TGTGCCAGTAATTTTCTAGATCTCAAAAACATTCAGTACTTC
.	TRBV10-3	TRBJ1-1	.	CATGRGYDTEAFF	TGTGCCACCGGAAGAGGGTATGACACTGAAGCTTTCTTT
.	TRBV28	TRBJ1-6	TRBD1	CASSTTGVGAPLHF	TGTGCCAGCAGTACTACAGGGGTAGGGGCACCCCTCCACTTT
.	TRBV6-2/TRBV6-3	TRBJ2-7	.	CASSHPPATYEQYF	TGTGCCAGCAGTCACCCCCCAGCCACCTACGAGCAGTACTTC
.	TRBV20-1	TRBJ2-7	TRBD2	CSAGGVYEQYF	TGCAGTGCTGGGGGGGTCTACGAGCAGTACTTC
.	TRBV4-1	TRBJ1-2	.	CASSQDRGIWYGYTF	TGCGCCAGCAGCCAAGATCGGGGGATCTGGTATGGCTACACCTTC
.	TRBV19	TRBJ1-5	.	CASSIDGRQPQHF	TGTGCCAGTAGTATAGATGGCCGTCAGCCCCAGCATTTT
.	TRBV10-1	TRBJ2-1	.	CASSLRDPDNEQFF	TGCGCCAGCAGCCTACGCGACCCTGACAATGAGCAGTTCTTC
.	TRBV18	TRBJ1-6	.	CASSPPNSPLHF	TGTGCCAGCTCACCACCTAATTCACCCCTCCACTTT
.	TRBV7-9	TRBJ2-1	.	CASSLDLGLSYNEQFF	TGTGCCAGCAGCTTAGATTTGGGGCTCTCCTACAATGAGCAGTTCTTC
once	TRBV7-2	TRBJ2-7	TRBD2	CASRRGGVFHEQYF	TGTGCCAGCAGGCGGGGAGGGGTTTTCCACGAGCAGTACTTC
.	TRBV10-3	TRBJ2-2	.	CAIGALSGTGELFF	TGTGCCATCGGGGCCTTATCTGGCACCGGGGAGCTGTTTTTT
.	TRBV9	TRBJ2-2	.	CASSVATLAAANTGELFF	TGTGCCAGCAGCGTAGCTACGTTAGCGGCCGCGAACACCGGGGAGCTGTTTTTT
.	TRBV4-1	TRBJ2-1	TRBD2	CASSQDYGRAYNEQFF	TGCGCCAGCAGCCAAGACTACGGGAGGGCCTACAATGAGCAGTTCTTC
.	TRBV4-3	TRBJ2-1	TRBD2	CASSQDRGTKGEQFF	TGCGCCAGCAGCCAAGATCGAGGGACTAAGGGTGAGCAGTTCTTC
.	TRBV6-5	TRBJ2-7	.	CASRTSGSSSYEQYF	TGTGCCAGCCGAACGAGCGGGTCCTCCTCCTACGAGCAGTACTTC
.	TRBV13	TRBJ2-7	TRBD2	CASSLGASGRATYEQYF	TGTGCCAGCAGCTTAGGGGCTAGCGGGAGAGCCACCTACGAGCAGTACTTC
.	TRBV5-8	TRBJ1-6	.	CASSLSGGNNSPLHF	TGTGCCAGCAGCTTGTCCGGAGGGAATAATTCACCCCTCCACTTT
.	TRBV7-8	TRBJ2-1	TRBD1	CASSQYRGPYNEQFF	TGTGCCAGCAGCCAGTACAGGGGGCCCTACAATGAGCAGTTCTTC
.	TRBV25-1	TRBJ1-6	TRBD1	CASSEGQGWNSPLHF	TGTGCCAGCAGCGAGGGACAGGGTTGGAATTCACCCCTCCACTTT
.	TRBV27	TRBJ1-6	.	CASRGSGGYNSPLHF	TGTGCCAGCAGGGGGTCTGGAGGTTATAATTCACCCCTCCACTTT
.	TRBV19	TRBJ1-6	TRBD1	CASSITGGRSPLHF	TGTGCCAGTAGTATAACAGGGGGCCGGTCACCCCTCCACTTT
.	TRBV5-1	TRBJ2-5	.	CASRSRDYQETQYF	TGCGCCAGCAGATCCCGGGACTACCAAGAGACCCAGTACTTC
.	TRBV7-9	TRBJ1-2	TRBD1	CASSLVQGDGYTF	TGTGCCAGCAGCTTAGTACAGGGGGATGGCTACACCTTC
.	TRBV6-4	TRBJ2-1	TRBD2	CASSEGLAGGNEQFF	TGTGCCAGCAGTGAGGGACTAGCGGGGGGCAATGAGCAGTTCTTC
once	TRBV29-1	TRBJ1-1	.	CSVLQVEAFF	TGCAGCGTCCTACAGGTTGAAGCTTTCTTT
.	TRBV5-1	TRBJ1-4	TRBD1	CASSLVSGGGEKLFF	TGCGCCAGCAGCTTGGTGTCAGGGGGCGGGGAAAAACTGTTTTTT
.	TRBV11-2	TRBJ2-5	TRBD1	CASSLDRGGRETQYF	TGTGCCAGCAGCCTGGACAGGGGAGGTCGAGAGACCCAGTACTTC
.	TRBV5-1	TRBJ1-3	TRBD1	CASSTTGYSGNTIYF	TGCGCCAGCAGCACGACAGGGTACTCTGGAAACACCATATATTTT
.	TRBV6-2/TRBV6-3	TRBJ2-7	TRBD1	CASSQSGTGGNEQYF	TGTGCCAGCAGTCAATCCGGGACAGGGGGTAACGAGCAGTACTTC
.	TRBV2	TRBJ1-1	.	CASSIFGEAFF	TGTGCCAGCTCGATATTCGGGGAAGCTTTCTTT
.	TRBV19	TRBJ2-3	.	CASRQDHTDTQYF	TGTGCCAGCAGACAGGACCACACAGATACGCAGTATTTT
.	TRBV19	TRBJ1-5	.	CASTLDSNQPQHF	TGTGCCAGTACCCTTGATAGCAATCAGCCCCAGCATTTT
.	TRBV2	TRBJ2-5	.	CASSEARAQETQYF	TGTGCCAGCAGTGAGGCCAGGGCGCAAGAGACCCAGTACTTC
.	TRBV5-1	TRBJ2-7	TRBD1	CASRVTGSSYEQYF	TGCGCCAGCAGGGTGACAGGGAGCTCCTACGAGCAGTACTTC
.	TRBV15	TRBJ1-5	.	CATNRVAQPQHF	TGTGCCACCAACAGAGTGGCTCAGCCCCAGCATTTT
.	TRBV7-9	TRBJ2-1	TRBD2	CASTNWVAGVNEQFF	TGTGCCAGCACCAACTGGGTAGCGGGAGTAAATGAGCAGTTCTTC
.	TRBV4-3	TRBJ1-5	.	CASSQVLGVPNQPQHF	TGCGCCAGCAGCCAAGTCTTGGGGGTCCCTAATCAGCCCCAGCATTTT
.	TRBV5-1	TRBJ1-5	.	CASSSEGENQPQHF	TGCGCCAGCAGCTCAGAAGGGGAGAATCAGCCCCAGCATTTT
once	TRBV5-8	TRBJ1-5	TRBD1	CASSKGQGVNQPQHF	TGTGCCAGCAGCAAGGGACAGGGAGTAAATCAGCCCCAGCATTTT
.	TRBV28	TRBJ2-7	.	CASSWTGYEQYF	TGTGCCAGCAGTTGGACTGGGTACGAGCAGTACTTC
.	TRBV11-3	TRBJ2-3	.	CASSPRDRNHTQYF	TGTGCCAGCAGCCCCCGGGACCGAAACCATACGCAGTATTTT
.	TRBV30	TRBJ2-5	.	CAWAGGQVLTQYF	TGTGCCTGGGCGGGGGGACAGGTTTTAACCCAGTACTTC
.	TRBV27	TRBJ1-2	.	CASSLGVAYGYTF	TGTGCCAGCAGTTTGGGGGTGGCCTATGGCTACACCTTC
.	TRBV20-1	TRBJ2-1	.	CSASKGFDEQFF	TGCAGTGCTAGTAAGGGATTCGATGAGCAGTTCTTC
.	TRBV5-1	TRBJ2-7	TRBD1	CASSTRTGSFYEQYF	TGCGCCAGCAGCACCCGGACAGGGTCCTTCTACGAGCAGTACTTC
.	TRBV3-1/TRBV3-2	TRBJ1-2	.	CASSQEAPVARGVEGYTF	TGTGCCAGCAGCCAAGAAGCACCGGTGGCAAGAGGGGTTGAGGGCTACACCTTC
.	TRBV10-3	TRBJ2-5	.	CAISETSVGETQYF	TGTGCCATCAGTGAGACTAGTGTAGGAGAGACCCAGTACTTC